Listed below are T cell receptor beta chains from one sample, sequenced in a study of cytomegalovirus exposure and HLA in healthy donors. Here immunoSEQ multiplex PCR was the method, and the copy in TCRdb shows in-frame clones only, minus some. The sample consists of around 130,000 clones, roughly 78% of them appearing once. The source material was PBMCs. These receptors were obtained from a man aged 35-49 years in good health and CMV-seronegative. CDR3s include the opening cysteine and the closing phenylalanine or tryptophan. The D gene is left open where the match is weak.

v_call	cdr3_length	d_call	j_call	cdr3_aa
TRBV10-2	14	TRBD2	TRBJ2-7	CAASSAGGTYEQYF
TRBV6-1	15	-	TRBJ2-7	CASTPSLGGSYEQYF
TRBV6-5	15	-	TRBJ1-1	CASSYQRGASTEAFF
TRBV4-2	15	-	TRBJ2-1	CASSQGRGSTNEQFF
TRBV30	14	TRBD1	TRBJ2-5	CAWRDTGGVETQYF
TRBV6-1	15	TRBD2	TRBJ2-3	CASSGGAGGTDTQYF
TRBV6-1	16	-	TRBJ1-1	CASSEALLGQNTEAFF
TRBV6-6	13	-	TRBJ2-3	CASSYLNTDTQYF
TRBV29-1	14	-	TRBJ2-1	CSVETPSSYNEQFF
TRBV18	17	TRBD1	TRBJ2-1	CASSPPGSRTGGNEQFF
TRBV4-2	17	TRBD2	-	CASSQPGLAGGSYEQYF
TRBV7-9	18	-	TRBJ1-6	CASSLISGESSYNSPLHF
TRBV10-3	14	TRBD2	TRBJ2-7	CAISGTSGDYEQYF
TRBV6-6	14	TRBD1	TRBJ1-6	CASSPTGGGSPLHF
TRBV15	15	-	TRBJ2-7	CATSSRTVPPYEQYF
TRBV14	11	-	TRBJ2-7	CASSRGVEQYF
TRBV5-1	16	TRBD1	TRBJ1-3	CASSRTGGNSGNTIYF
TRBV6-1	14	TRBD1	TRBJ1-1	CASDPGTAGAEAFF
TRBV7-9	15	TRBD1	TRBJ2-1	CASSFDRAPYNEQFF
TRBV5-1	14	-	TRBJ1-6	CASTPGTTNSPLHF
TRBV7-2	14	-	TRBJ1-2	CASSLGIQGWGYTF
TRBV6-1	14	-	TRBJ2-7	CASSRREDNYEQYF
TRBV30	13	-	TRBJ1-6	CAWNRDTNSPLHF
TRBV5-1	14	-	TRBJ1-2	CASSLAEEAYGYTF
TRBV5-1	12	-	TRBJ1-2	CASSFPGFGYTF
TRBV7-2	13	-	TRBJ2-5	CASSLGAGETQYF
TRBV19	16	-	TRBJ2-1	CASTPGVGSAYNEQFF
TRBV6-1	12	-	TRBJ2-1	CASSEGQGEQFF
TRBV9	14	TRBD1	TRBJ2-3	CASSVGTAADTQYF
TRBV11-3	14	-	TRBJ2-7	CASSPRTGAYEQYF
TRBV2	13	TRBD1	TRBJ2-5	CATDRGARETQYF
TRBV5-1	15	TRBD1	TRBJ2-5	CASSSGQNTQETQYF
TRBV1	17	-	TRBJ2-7	CTSSPHPTSGREPEQYF
TRBV15	14	-	TRBJ2-7	CATSRDWVSGEQYF
TRBV6-6	16	-	TRBJ2-7	CASSPWGAEETYEQYF
TRBV10-1	15	TRBD2	TRBJ2-7	CASSEYGRKTYEQCF
TRBV7-2	15	-	TRBJ2-2	CASSLARVNTGELFF
TRBV6-1	13	-	TRBJ1-5	CASRSEGGQPQHF
TRBV5-1	16	-	TRBJ1-1	CASSLRSGVSITEAFF
TRBV6-6	15	TRBD2	-	CASSYSGTSIYEQYF
TRBV30	14	TRBD1	TRBJ2-7	CAWSGTGISYEQYF
TRBV28	14	TRBD1	TRBJ1-2	CASNNRDSSLFYTF
TRBV6-1	14	-	TRBJ2-5	CASSPGTGEETQYF
TRBV7-9	15	-	TRBJ2-1	CASSPLGSSYNEQFF
TRBV6-5	15	TRBD1	TRBJ2-1	CASSYQGAVYNEQFF
TRBV9	12	-	TRBJ2-3	CASSAYLDTQYF
TRBV6-6	13	-	TRBJ2-3	CASSRASPDTQYF
TRBV28	14	-	TRBJ2-7	CASSLWAGRYEQYF
TRBV28	13	-	TRBJ1-5	CASSWGEGQPQHF
TRBV9	17	TRBD2	TRBJ2-1	CASSLRGAGGPYNEQFF
TRBV2	14	TRBD1	TRBJ1-1	CASSPGQGNTEAFF
TRBV10-1	14	TRBD1	TRBJ2-1	CASSSGTGINEQFF
TRBV5-1	15	-	TRBJ1-6	CASSPAGISNSPLHF
TRBV2	14	-	TRBJ1-2	CASSDQGLGYGYTF
TRBV11-2	14	-	TRBJ2-3	CASSPQSSTDTQYF
TRBV6-1	15	TRBD1	TRBJ2-7	CASSEPGQGAREQYF
TRBV7-9	13	TRBD1	TRBJ1-4	CASTGGTDEKLFF